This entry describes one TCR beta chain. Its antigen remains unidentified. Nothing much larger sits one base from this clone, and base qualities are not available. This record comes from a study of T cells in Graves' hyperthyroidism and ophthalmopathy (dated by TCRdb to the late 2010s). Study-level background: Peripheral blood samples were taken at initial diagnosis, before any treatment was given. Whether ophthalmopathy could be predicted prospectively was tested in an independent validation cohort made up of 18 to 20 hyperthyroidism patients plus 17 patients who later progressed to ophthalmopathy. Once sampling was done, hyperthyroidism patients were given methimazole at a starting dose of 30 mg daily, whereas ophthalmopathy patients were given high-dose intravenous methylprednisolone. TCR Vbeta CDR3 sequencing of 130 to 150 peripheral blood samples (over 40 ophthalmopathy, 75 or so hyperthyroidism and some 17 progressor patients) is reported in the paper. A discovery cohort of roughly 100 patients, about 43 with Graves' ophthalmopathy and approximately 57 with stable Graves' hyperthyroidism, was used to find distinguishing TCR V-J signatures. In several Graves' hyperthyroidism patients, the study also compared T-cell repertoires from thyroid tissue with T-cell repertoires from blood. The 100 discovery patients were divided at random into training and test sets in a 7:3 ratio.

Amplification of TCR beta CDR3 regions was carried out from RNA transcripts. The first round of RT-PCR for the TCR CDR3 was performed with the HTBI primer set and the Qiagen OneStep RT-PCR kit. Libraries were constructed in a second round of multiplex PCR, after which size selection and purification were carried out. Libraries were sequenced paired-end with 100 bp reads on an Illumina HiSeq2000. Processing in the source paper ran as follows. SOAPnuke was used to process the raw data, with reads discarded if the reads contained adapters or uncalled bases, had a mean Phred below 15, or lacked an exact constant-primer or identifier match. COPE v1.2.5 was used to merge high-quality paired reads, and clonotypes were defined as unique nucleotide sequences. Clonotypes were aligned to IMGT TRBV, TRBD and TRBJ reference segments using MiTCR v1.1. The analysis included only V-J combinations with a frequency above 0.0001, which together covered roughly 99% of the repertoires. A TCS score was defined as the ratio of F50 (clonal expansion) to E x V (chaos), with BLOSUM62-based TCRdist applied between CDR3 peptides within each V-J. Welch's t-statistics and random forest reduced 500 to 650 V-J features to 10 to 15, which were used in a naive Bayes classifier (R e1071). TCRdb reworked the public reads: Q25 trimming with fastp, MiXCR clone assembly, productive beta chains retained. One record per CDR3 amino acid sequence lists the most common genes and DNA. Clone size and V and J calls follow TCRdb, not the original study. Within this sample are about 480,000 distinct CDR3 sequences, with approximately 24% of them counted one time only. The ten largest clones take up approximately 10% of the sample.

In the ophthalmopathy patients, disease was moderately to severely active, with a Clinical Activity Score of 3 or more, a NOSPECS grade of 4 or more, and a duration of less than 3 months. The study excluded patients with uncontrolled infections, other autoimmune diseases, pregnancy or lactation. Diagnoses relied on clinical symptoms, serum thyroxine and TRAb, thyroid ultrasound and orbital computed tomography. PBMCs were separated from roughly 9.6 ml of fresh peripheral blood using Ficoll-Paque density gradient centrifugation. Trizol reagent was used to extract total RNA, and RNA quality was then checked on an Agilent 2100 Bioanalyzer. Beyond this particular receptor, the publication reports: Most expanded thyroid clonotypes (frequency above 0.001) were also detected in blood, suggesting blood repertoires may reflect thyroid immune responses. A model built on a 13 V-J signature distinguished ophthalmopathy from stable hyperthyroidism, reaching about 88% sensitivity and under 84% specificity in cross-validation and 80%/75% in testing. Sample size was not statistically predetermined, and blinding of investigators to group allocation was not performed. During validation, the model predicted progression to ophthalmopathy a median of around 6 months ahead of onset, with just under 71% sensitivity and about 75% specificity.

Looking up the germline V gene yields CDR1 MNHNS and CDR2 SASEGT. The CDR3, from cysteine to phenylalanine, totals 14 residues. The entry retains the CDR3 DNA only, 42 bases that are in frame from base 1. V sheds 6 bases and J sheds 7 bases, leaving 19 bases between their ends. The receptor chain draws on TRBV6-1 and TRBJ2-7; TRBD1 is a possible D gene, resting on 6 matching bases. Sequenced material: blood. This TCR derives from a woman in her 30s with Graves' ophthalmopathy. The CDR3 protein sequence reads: CASRPQGPVGEQYF. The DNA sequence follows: TGTGCCAGCAGGCCGCAGGGGCCAGTCGGGGAGCAGTACTTC.